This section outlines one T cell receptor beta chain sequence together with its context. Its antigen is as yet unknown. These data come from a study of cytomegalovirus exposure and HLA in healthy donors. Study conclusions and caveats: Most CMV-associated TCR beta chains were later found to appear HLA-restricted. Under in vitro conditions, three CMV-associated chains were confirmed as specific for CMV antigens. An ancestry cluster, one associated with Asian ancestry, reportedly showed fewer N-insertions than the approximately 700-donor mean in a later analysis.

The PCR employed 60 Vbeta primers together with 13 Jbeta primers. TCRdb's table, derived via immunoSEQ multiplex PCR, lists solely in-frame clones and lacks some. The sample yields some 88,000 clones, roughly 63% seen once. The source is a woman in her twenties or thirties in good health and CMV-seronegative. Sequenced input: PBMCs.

DNA for the CDR3: TGTGCCATCAGTTCGACAGGGCCGAGGGACACTGAAGCTTTCTTT. Protein product: CAISSTGPRDTEAFF. This chain links TRBV10-3 with TRBJ1-1, with 7 bases that match TRBD1. V lost 5 bases, J lost 3 bases, and 9 bases stayed unmatched. CDR1 and CDR2 from the germline V gene are ENHRY and SYGVKD. The CDR3 loop spans 15 amino acids.